In its sample, the clone carrying this T cell receptor beta chain was seen a few times. The entry originates in a study of identifying expanded T cells in peripheral blood. The CDR3 totals 15 residues. J was trimmed by 8 bases and V by 0 bases; bases with no gene match: 6. Germline-derived CDR1 and CDR2 are SGHNT and YYREEE (reference sequence). Libraries were prepared by immunoSEQ multiplex PCR; TCRdb keeps only in-frame clonotypes and omits some of them. The profile shows approximately 85,000 clones, roughly 86% of them singletons. Input material: blood. This TCR was recovered from a person aged 18-70 years in good health. This rearrangement joins TRBV5-4 to TRBJ1-4; TRBD1 matches 8 bases. This CDR3 reads CASSLDSGGSEKLFF. CDR3 coding DNA: TGTGCCAGCAGCTTGGATTCAGGGGGCTCGGAAAAACTGTTTTTT. Filled out from reference TRBV5-4 and TRBJ1-4, the complete variable domain reads ETGVTQSPTHLIKTRGQQVTLRCSSQSGHNTVSWYQQALGQGPQFIFQYYREEENGRGNFPPRFSGLQFPNYSSELNVNALELDDSALYLCASSLDSGGSEKLFFGSGTQLSVL.